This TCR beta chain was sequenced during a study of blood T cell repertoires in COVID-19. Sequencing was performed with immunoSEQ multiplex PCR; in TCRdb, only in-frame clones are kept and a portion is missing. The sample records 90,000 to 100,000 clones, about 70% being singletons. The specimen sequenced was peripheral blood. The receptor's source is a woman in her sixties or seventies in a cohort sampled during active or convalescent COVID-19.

For the CDR3, the DNA is TGTGCCAGCAGTGAAGGAGCGGGGGTCACAGATACGCAGTATTTT. Its translation: CASSEGAGVTDTQYF. The J gene is TRBJ2-3, the V gene TRBV2; 8 nucleotides agree with TRBD2. Looked up from germline, CDR1 is SNHLY and CDR2 is FYNNEI. Losses at the gene ends were 1 base for V and 2 bases for J; bases not matched to a gene: 2. The CDR3 is 15 residues long. Together with reference TRBV2 and TRBJ2-3, the CDR3 gives the full variable domain: EPEVTQTPSHQVTQMGQEVILRCVPISNHLYFYWYRQILGQKVEFLVSFYNNEISEKSEIFDDQFSVERPDGSNFTLKIRSTKLEDSAMYFCASSEGAGVTDTQYFGPGTRLTVL.